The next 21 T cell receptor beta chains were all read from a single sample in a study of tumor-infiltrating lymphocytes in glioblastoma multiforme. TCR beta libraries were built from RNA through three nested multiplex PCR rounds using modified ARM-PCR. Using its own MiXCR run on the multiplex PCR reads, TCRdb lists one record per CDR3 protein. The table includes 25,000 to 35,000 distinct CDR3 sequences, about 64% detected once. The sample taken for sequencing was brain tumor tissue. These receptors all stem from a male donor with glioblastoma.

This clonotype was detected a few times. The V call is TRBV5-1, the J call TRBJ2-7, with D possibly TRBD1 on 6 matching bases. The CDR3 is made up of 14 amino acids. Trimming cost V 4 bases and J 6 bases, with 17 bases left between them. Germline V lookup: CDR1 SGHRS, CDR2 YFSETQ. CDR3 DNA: TGCGCCAGCAGCACCACCGGGACAACGCTCGAGCAGTACTTC. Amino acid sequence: CASSTTGTTLEQYF.

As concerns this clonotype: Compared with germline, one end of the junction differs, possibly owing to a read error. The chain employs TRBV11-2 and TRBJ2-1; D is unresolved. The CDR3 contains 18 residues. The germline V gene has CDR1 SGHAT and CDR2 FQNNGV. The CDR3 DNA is TGTGCCAGCAGTTTAGATCCGTTGGGTCAGCTTCAACGCAATGAGCAGTTCTTC. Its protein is CASSLDPLGQLQRNEQFF.

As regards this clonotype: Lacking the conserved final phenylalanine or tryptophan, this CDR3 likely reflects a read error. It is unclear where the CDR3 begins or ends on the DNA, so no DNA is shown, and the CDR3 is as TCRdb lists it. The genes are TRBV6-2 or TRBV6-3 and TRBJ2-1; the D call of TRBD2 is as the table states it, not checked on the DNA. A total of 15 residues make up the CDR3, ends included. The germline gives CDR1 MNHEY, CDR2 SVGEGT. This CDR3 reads CASSKLAGGPLPQLS.

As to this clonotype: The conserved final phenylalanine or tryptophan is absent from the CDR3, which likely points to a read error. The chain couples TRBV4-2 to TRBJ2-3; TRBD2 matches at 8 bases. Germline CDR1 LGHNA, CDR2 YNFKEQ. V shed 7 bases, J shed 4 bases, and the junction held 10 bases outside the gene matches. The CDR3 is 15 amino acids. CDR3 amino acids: CASTLLADFPDTQYC. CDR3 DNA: TGTGCCAGCACCCTACTAGCGGATTTCCCAGATACGCAGTATTGT.

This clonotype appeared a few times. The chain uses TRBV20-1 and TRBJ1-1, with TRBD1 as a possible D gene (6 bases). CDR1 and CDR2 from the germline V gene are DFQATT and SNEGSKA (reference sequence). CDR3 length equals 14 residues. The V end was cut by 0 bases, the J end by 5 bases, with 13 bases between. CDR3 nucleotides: TGCAGTGCTAGAGACAGGGGATCGGGGACTGAAGCTTTCTTT. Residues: CSARDRGSGTEAFF.

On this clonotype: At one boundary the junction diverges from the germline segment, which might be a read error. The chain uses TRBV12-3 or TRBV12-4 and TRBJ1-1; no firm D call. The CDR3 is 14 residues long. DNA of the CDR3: TGTGCCAACAGTTTGATGGGGAAGAACACTGAAGCTTTCTTT. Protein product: CANSLMGKNTEAFF.

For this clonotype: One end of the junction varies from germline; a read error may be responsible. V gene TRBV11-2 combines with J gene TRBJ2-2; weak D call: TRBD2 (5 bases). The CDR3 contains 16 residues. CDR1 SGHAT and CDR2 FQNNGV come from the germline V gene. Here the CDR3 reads CASSLEPGIYAGKLFF. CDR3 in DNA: TGTGCCAGCAGCTTAGAACCTGGAATATACGCCGGGAAGCTGTTTTTT.

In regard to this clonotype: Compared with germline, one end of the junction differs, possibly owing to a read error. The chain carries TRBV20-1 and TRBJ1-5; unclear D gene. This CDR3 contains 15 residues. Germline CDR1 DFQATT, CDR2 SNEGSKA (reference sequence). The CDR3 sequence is CSASGQGSLMQPRRF. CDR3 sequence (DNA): TGCAGTGCTAGTGGGCAAGGCAGTTTGATGCAGCCCCGGCGTTTT.

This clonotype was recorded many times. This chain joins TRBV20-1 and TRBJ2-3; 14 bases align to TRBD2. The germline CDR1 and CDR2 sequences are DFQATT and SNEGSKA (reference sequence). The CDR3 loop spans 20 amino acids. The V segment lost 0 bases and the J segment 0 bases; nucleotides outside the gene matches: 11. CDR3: CSARDWRRTSGRRSTDTQYF. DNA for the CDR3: TGCAGTGCTAGAGATTGGAGGAGGACTAGCGGGAGGCGTAGCACAGATACGCAGTATTTT.

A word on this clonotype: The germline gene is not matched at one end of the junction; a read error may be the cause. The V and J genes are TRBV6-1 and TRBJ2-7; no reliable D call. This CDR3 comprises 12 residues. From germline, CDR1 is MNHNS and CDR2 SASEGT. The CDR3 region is CAISAVTYEQYF. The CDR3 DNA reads TGTGCCATCAGTGCGGTTACCTACGAGCAGTACTTC.

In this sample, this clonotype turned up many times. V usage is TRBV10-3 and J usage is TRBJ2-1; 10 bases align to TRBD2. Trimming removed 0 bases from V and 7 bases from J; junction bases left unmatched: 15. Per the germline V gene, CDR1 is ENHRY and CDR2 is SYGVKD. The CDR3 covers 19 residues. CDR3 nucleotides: TGTGCCATCAGTGAGTCCACCAGCACAGCGGGAGGGCCGAGGAATGAGCAGTTCTTC. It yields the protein CAISESTSTAGGPRNEQFF.

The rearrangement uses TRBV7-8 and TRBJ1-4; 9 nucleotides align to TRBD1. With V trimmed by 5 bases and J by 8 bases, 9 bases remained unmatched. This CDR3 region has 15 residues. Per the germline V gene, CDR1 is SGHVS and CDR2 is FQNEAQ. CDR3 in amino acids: CASSKRTGAGEKLFF. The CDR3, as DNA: TGTGCCAGCAGCAAACGGACAGGGGCAGGGGAAAAACTGTTTTTT. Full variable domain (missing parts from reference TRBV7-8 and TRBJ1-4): GAGVSQSPRYKVAKRGQDVALRCDPISGHVSLFWYQQALGQGPEFLTYFQNEAQLDKSGLPSDRFFAERPEGSVSTLKIQRTQQEDSAVYLCASSKRTGAGEKLFFGSGTQLSVL.

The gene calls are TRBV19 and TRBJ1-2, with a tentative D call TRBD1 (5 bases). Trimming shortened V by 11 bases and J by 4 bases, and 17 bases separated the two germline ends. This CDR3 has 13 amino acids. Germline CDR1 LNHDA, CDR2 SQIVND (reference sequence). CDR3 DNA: TGTGCCTCTAAGAAGACCGGGGCCTATGGCTACACCTTC. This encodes CASKKTGAYGYTF.

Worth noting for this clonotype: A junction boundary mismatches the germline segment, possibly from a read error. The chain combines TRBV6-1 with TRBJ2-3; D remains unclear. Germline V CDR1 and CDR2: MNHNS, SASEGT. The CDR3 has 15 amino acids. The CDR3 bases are TGTGCCAGCAGTGATCTGACCCTTAGCACAGATACGCAATATTTT. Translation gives CASSDLTLSTDTQYF.

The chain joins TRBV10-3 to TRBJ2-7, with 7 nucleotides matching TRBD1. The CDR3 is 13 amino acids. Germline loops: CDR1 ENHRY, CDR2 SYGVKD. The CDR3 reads CATSESRGQEQYF. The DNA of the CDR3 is TGTGCTACCAGTGAGTCGAGGGGACAGGAGCAGTACTTC.

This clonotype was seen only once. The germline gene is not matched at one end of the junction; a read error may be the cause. The CDR3 sequence is CSATSGPWEATDMQYF. CDR3 nucleotides: TGCAGTGCCACCTCGGGACCTTGGGAGGCCACAGATATGCAGTATTTT. The chain carries TRBV20-1 and TRBJ2-3, with D perhaps matching TRBD2 (6 bases). This CDR3 spans 16 amino acids. CDR1 is DFQATT, CDR2 SNEGSKA, per germline (reference sequence).

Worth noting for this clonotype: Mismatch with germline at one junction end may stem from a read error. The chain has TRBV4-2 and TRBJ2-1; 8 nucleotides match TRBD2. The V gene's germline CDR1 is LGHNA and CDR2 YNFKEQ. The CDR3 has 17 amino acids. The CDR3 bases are TGTGCCAGCAGCCAAGTCATACCGGGAGGGCTATACAATGAACAGTTCTTC. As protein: CASSQVIPGGLYNEQFF.

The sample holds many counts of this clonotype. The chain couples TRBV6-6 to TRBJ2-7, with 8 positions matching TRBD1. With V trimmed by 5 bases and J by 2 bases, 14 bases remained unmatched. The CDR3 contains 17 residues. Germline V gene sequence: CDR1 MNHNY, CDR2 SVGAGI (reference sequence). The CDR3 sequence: CASSPRGQGAITYEQYF. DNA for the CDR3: TGTGCCAGCAGTCCACGAGGGCAGGGGGCGATAACCTACGAGCAGTACTTC.

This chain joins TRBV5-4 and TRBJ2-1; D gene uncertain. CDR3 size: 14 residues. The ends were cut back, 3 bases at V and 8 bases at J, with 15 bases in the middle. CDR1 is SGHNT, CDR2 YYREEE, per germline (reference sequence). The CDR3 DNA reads TGTGCCAGCAGCTCCCTGGGCCCTGGGGATGAGCAGTTCTTC. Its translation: CASSSLGPGDEQFF.

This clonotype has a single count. CDR3 nucleotide sequence: TGCAGTGCTAGCTTCGGGACAGGGTTATACTACGAGCAGTACTTC. This sequence encodes CSASFGTGLYYEQYF. The chain uses TRBV20-1 and TRBJ2-7; 9 positions match TRBD1. Germline CDR1 DFQATT, CDR2 SNEGSKA (reference sequence). The CDR3 length is 15 residues. The V segment lost 3 bases and the J segment 3 bases; nucleotides outside the gene matches: 9.

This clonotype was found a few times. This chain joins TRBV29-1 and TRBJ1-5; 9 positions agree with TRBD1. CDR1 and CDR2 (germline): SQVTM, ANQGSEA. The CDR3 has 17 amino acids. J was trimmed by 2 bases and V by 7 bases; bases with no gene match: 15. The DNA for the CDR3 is TGCAGCGCACCGGGACAGGGCATAAAGGATGGCAATCAGCCCCAGCATTTT. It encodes CSAPGQGIKDGNQPQHF.